These T cell receptor beta chains were read from a single sample in a study of immune heterogeneity within non-small cell lung tumors. Via MiXCR, TCRdb re-called the multiplex PCR reads, giving one row per CDR3 protein. The table lists more than 9,000 distinct CDR3 sequences, just under 30% of them singletons. Sample: lung tumor tissue. The receptors were sampled from a woman aged 60 to 75 with non-small cell lung cancer. Both conserved end residues are part of each CDR3. A D gene is named only where the DNA matches it firmly. Not all rows give a size; the values are once, few, many and, for expanded clones, a class.

clone_size j_call d_call v_call cdr3_nt cdr3_aa
- TRBJ1-6 - TRBV2 TGTGCCAGTAGTGGGCAGAACAATTCACCCCTCCACTTT CASSGQNNSPLHF
few TRBJ1-5 - TRBV28 TGTGCCAGCAGTCAGGGGCCAAGGCAGCCCCAGCATTTT CASSQGPRQPQHF
few TRBJ2-1 - TRBV29-1 TGCAGCGTTGAAGACACAGTGAGGAATGAGCAGCTCTTC CSVEDTVRNEQLF
medium-sized TRBJ2-4 TRBD1 TRBV19 TGTGCCAGTAGAAACGGACAGGGAAACATTCAGTACTTC CASRNGQGNIQYF
- TRBJ2-1 TRBD2 TRBV10-3 TGTGCCATCAGTGATATGACTAGCGGATACAATGAGCAGTTCTTC CAISDMTSGYNEQFF
- TRBJ2-5 - TRBV20-1 TGCAGTGCTCAAAGGGCTATTGGCATTGAGACCCAGTACTTC CSAQRAIGIETQYF
medium-sized TRBJ1-2 - TRBV5-1 TGCGCCAGCAGCTTGGGGACTTTTCAGCAGAACTATGGCTACACCTTC CASSLGTFQQNYGYTF
many TRBJ2-3 - TRBV30 TGTGCCTGGGAAGTATTGACAGATACGCAGTATTTT CAWEVLTDTQYF
medium-sized TRBJ2-5 TRBD2 TRBV28 TGTGCCAGCAGTTCGGCGGGAGGGCCACCCAGAATACAAGAGACCCAGTACTTC CASSSAGGPPRIQETQYF
- TRBJ1-4 - TRBV20-1 TGCAGTGCTAGACCTATGGGACAAGGGGATGAAAAACTGTTTTTT CSARPMGQGDEKLFF